This T cell receptor (beta chain) originates from a study of cytomegalovirus exposure and HLA in healthy donors. Study outcomes and limitations: Associated with HLA alleles at 0.05 false discovery rate in a later analysis were 17,000 or so TCR beta sequences.

Comment on this clone: Its matching antigen is unknown.

The PCR had 60 Vbeta and 13 Jbeta primers. Repertoires were generated with immunoSEQ multiplex PCR, while TCRdb's copy carries only in-frame clones and drops some. Its table records around 110,000 clones. V lost 8 bases and J 0 bases, leaving 20 bases between the germline ends. This CDR3 is built from 17 residues. Germline values: CDR1 LNHNV, CDR2 YYDKDF (reference sequence). This chain connects TRBV15 to TRBJ2-1, with D maybe TRBD1 (6 bases). Specimen: PBMCs. This clonotype was sampled from a man aged 40-50 years in good health and CMV-seropositive. The CDR3 spells CATGTSTFLSSYNEQFF. The CDR3 region has the DNA TGTGCCACCGGGACAAGTACCTTCCTGAGCTCCTACAATGAGCAGTTCTTC.